These 2 T cell receptor beta chains were all obtained from the same sample, sequenced in a study of T cells in localized non-small cell lung cancer. Using immunoSEQ multiplex PCR, the repertoire was profiled, and TCRdb retains in-frame clones only, with some absent. The table lists around 26,000 clones, around 90% of them singletons. The sequencing used peripheral blood, collected before any cancer treatment. Every receptor here comes from a woman aged 35 to 70 with stage I lung adenocarcinoma.

The chain uses TRBV7-8 and TRBJ2-7, with D possibly TRBD2 on 5 matching bases. Germline CDR1 is SGHVS and CDR2 is FQNEAQ. Deletions cut 0 bases from V and 3 bases from J, with 12 bases between. This CDR3 spans 15 amino acids. CDR3 region: CASSLARGLVYEQYF. Written as DNA, the CDR3 is TGTGCCAGCAGCTTAGCGCGAGGACTGGTCTACGAGCAGTACTTC.

The rearrangement uses TRBV4-1 and TRBJ2-2; either TRBD1 or TRBD2 may fit D (6 bases each). The CDR3 is 20 amino acids. Germline loops: CDR1 MGHRA, CDR2 YSYEKL. V lost 0 bases and J 0 bases, leaving 20 bases between the germline ends. The CDR3 spells CASSQDGGRADDANTGELFF. The CDR3 coding sequence is TGCGCCAGCAGCCAAGATGGGGGGCGGGCAGATGACGCGAACACCGGGGAGCTGTTTTTT.